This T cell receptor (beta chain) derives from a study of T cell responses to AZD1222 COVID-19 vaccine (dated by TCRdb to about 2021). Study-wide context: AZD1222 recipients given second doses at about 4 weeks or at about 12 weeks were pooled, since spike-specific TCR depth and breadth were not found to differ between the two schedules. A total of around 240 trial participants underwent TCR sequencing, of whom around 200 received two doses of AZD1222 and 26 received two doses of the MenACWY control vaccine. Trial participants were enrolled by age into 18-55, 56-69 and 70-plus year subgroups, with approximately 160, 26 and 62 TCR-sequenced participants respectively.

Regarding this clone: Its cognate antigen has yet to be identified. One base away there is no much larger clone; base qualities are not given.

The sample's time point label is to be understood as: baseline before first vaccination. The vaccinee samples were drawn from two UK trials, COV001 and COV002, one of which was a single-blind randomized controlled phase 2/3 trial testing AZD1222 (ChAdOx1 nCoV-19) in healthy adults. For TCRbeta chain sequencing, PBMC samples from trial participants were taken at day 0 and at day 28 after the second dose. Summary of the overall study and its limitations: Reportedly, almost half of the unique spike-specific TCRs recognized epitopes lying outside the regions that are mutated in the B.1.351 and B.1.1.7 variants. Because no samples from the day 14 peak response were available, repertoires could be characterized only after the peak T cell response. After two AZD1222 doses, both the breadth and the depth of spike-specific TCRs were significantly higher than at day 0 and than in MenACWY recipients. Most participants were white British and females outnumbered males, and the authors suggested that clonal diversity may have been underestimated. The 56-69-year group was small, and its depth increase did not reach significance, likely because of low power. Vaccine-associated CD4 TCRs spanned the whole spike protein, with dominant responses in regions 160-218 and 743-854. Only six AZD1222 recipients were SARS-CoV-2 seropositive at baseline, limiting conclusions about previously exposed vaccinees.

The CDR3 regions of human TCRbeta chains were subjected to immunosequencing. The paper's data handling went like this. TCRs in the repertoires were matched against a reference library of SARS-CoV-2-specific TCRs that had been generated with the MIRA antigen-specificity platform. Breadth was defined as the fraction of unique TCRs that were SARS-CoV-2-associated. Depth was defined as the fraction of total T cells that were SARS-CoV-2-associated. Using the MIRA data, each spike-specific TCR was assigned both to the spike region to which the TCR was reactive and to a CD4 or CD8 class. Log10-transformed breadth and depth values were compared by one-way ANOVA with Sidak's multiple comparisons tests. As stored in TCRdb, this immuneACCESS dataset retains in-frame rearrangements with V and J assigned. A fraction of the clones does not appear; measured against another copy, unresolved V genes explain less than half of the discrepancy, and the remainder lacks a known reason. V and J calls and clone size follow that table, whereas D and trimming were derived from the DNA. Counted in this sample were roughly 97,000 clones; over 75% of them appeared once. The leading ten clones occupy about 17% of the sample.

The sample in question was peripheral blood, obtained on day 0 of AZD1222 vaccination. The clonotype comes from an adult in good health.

Here the CDR3 is given as CASKDRGTQETQYF. The DNA is as follows: TGTGCCAGTAAGGACAGGGGGACTCAAGAGACCCAGTACTTC. The V and J genes are TRBV19 and TRBJ2-5; 10 of the junction bases match TRBD1. Trimming takes 7 bases off V and 2 bases off J; junction bases not matched to a gene: 4. Via the germline V gene (reference sequence), CDR1 is LNHDA and CDR2 SQIVND. From cysteine to phenylalanine, the CDR3 is 14 amino acids long. The read is trimmed to its CDR3 DNA, 42 bases read in frame from base 1. The variable domain in full, with residues beyond the CDR3 obtained from the reference TRBV19 and TRBJ2-5 genes, is DGGITQSPKYLFRKEGQNVTLSCEQNLNHDAMYWYRQDPGQGLRLIYYSQIVNDFQKGDIAEGYSVSREKKESFPLTVTSAQKNPTAFYLCASKDRGTQETQYFGPGTRLLVL.